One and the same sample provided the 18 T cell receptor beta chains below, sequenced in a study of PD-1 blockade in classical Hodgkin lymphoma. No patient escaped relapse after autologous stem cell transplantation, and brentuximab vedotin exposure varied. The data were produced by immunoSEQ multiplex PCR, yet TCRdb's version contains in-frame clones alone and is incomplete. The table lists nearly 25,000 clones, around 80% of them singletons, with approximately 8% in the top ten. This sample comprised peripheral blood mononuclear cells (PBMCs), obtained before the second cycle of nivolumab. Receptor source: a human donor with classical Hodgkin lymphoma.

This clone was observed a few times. CDR3 protein: CASSPRKLDQPQHF. CDR3 in DNA: TGTGCCAGCTCACCACGGAAGTTGGATCAGCCCCAGCATTTT. This sequence joins TRBV18 and TRBJ1-5; no clear D gene. V lost 1 base and J 5 bases, leaving 9 bases between the germline ends. The CDR3 contains 14 residues. Germline V gene data show CDR1 as KGHSH and CDR2 as LQKENI.

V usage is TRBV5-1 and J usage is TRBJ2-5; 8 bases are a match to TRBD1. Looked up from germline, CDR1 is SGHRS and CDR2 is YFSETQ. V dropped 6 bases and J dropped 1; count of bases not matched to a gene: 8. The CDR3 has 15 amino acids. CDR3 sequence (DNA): TGCGCCAGCACCCTGGACAGGGTGGGCCAAGAGACCCAGTACTTC. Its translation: CASTLDRVGQETQYF.

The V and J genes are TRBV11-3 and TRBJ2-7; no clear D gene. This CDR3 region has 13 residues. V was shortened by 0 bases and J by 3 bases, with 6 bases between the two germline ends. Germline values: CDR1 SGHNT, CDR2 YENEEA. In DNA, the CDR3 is TGTGCCAGCAGCTTAGATCTTCTCTACGAGCAGTACTTC. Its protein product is CASSLDLLYEQYF.

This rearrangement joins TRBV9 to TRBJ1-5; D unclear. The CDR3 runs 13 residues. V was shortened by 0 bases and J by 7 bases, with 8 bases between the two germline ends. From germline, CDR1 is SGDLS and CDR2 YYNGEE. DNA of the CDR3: TGTGCCAGCAGCGTAGGGGAGGAACAGCCCCAGCATTTT. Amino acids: CASSVGEEQPQHF.

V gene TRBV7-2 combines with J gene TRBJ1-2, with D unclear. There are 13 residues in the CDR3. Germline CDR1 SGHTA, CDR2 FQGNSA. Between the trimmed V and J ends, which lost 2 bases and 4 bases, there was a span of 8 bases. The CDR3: CASSLSRLYGYTF. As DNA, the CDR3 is TGTGCCAGCAGCTTATCAAGGCTCTATGGCTACACCTTC.

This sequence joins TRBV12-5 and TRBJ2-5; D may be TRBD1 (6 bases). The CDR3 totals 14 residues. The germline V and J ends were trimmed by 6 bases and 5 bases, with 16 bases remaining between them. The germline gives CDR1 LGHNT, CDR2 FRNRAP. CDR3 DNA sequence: TGTGCTAGTGGGCAAGGACAGCTGGGGGAGACCCAGTACTTC. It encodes CASGQGQLGETQYF.

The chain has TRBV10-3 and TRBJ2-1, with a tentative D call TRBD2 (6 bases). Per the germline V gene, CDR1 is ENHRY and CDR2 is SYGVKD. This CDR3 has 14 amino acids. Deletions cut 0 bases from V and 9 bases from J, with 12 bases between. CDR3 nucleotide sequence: TGTGCCATCAGTGAGTCTTCAAGGAGGGGTGAGCAGTTCTTC. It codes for CAISESSRRGEQFF.

CDR3 nucleotide sequence: TGTGCCAGCAGCTGGCAGGGAGACTATGGCTACACCTTC. It encodes CASSWQGDYGYTF. The V call is TRBV7-9, the J call TRBJ1-2, with D perhaps matching TRBD1 (5 bases). Trimming removed 4 bases at V and 3 bases at J, with 9 bases between. The V gene's germline CDR1 is SEHNR and CDR2 FQNEAQ (reference sequence). The CDR3 loop spans 13 amino acids.

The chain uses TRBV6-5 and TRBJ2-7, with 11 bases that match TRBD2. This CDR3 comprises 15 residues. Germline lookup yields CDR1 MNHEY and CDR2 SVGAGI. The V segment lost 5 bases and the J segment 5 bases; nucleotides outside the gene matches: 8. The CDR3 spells CASSTRLAGTHEQYF. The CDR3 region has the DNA TGTGCCAGCAGTACCCGACTAGCGGGAACACACGAGCAGTACTTC.

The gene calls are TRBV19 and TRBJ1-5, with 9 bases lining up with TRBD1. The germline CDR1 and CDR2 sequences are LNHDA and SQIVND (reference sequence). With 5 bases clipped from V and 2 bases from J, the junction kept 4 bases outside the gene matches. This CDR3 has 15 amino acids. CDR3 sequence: CASSGTGRRNQPQHF. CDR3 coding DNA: TGTGCCAGTAGTGGGACAGGGCGGCGCAATCAGCCCCAGCATTTT.

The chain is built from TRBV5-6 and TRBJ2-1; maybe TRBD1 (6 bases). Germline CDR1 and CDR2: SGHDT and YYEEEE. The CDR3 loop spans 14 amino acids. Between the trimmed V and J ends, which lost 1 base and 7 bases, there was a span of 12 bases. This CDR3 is CASSLLAGVNEQFF. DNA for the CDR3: TGTGCCAGCAGCTTGTTGGCAGGGGTGAATGAGCAGTTCTTC.

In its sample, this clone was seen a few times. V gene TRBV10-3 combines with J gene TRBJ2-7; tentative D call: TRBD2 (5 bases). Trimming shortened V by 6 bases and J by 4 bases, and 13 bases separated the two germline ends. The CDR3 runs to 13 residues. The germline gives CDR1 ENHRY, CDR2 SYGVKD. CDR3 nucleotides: TGTGCCATCAGGGAGCTAGCTGGGTACGAGCAGTACTTC. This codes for CAIRELAGYEQYF.

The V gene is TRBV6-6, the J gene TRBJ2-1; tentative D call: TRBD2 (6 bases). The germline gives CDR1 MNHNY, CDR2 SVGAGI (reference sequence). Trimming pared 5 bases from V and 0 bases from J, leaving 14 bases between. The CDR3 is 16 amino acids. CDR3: CASSPRGGSSYNEQFF. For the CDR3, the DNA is TGTGCCAGCAGTCCGAGAGGAGGGAGCTCCTACAATGAGCAGTTCTTC.

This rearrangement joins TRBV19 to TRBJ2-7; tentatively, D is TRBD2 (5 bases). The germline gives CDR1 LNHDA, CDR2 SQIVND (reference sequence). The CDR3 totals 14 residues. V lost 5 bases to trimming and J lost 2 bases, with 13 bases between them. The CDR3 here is CASSFQSGTYEQYF. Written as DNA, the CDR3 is TGTGCCAGTAGTTTCCAGAGCGGAACCTACGAGCAGTACTTC.

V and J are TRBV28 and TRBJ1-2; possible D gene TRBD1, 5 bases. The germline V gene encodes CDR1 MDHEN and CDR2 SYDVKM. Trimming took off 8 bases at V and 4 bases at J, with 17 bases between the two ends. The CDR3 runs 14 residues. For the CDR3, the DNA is TGTGCCAGCTTTTCCTCGACAGCGCTCTATGGCTACACCTTC. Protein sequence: CASFSSTALYGYTF.

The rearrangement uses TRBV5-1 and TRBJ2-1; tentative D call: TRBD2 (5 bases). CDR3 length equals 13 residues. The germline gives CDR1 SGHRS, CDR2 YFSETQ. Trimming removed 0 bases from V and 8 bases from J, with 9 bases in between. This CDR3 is CASSLEPSHEQFF. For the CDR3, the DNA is TGCGCCAGCAGCTTGGAGCCTAGCCATGAGCAGTTCTTC.

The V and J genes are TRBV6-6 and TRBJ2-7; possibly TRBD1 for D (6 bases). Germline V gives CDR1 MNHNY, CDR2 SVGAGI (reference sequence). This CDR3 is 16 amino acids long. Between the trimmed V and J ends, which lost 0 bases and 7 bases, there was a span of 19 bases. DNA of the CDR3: TGTGCCAGCAGTTACTCCAACGTCAGGGGTGCTGGTGAGCAGTACTTC. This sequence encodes CASSYSNVRGAGEQYF.

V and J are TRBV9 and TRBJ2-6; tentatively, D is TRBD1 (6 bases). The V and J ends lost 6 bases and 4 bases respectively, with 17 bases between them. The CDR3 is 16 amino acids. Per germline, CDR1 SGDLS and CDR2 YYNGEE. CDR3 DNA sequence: TGTGCCAGCACCCATTTACAGGGAACAGGGGCCAACGTCCTGACTTTC. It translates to CASTHLQGTGANVLTF.